The 13 T cell receptor beta chains reported below all come from one sample, sequenced in a study of graft-versus-host responses after intestinal transplantation (dated by TCRdb to 2020 to 2023). The intended sense of this specimen's time point label: cells obtained before transplantation from donor or recipient. Preparation of the library involved the immunoSEQ multiplex PCR assay. TCRdb stores this immuneACCESS table with in-frame sequences only. Part of the clones is absent; in the studies checked, under half of the shortfall reflects unresolved V genes, and no reason is known for the rest. For this sample there are some 22,000 clones; 55% to 70% appear just once. 0.85% to 1.3% of the sample comes from the top ten. The specimen was alloreactive CD4+ T cells from a mixed lymphocyte reaction culture, collected before intestinal transplant. The intended sense of this specimen's cell subset or site label: CFSE-low proliferating T cells sorted from approximately 6-day pre-transplant mixed lymphocyte reaction (GvH or HvG direction). The receptors originated from a human patient who received an intestinal transplant.

The CDR3 is CASSPDRDSNQPQHF. CDR3 DNA sequence: TGTGCCAGCTCACCGGACAGAGATAGCAATCAGCCCCAGCATTTT. The genes are TRBV18 and TRBJ1-5; weak D call: TRBD1 (6 bases). This CDR3 comprises 15 residues. CDR1 and CDR2 from the germline V gene are KGHSH and LQKENI. Trimming stripped 3 bases from V and 0 bases from J, with 9 bases between.

V is TRBV7-2 and J is TRBJ1-1; no reliable D call. The CDR3 extends over 15 amino acids. Trimming removed 3 bases from V and 7 bases from J, with 18 bases in between. CDR1 and CDR2 from the germline V gene are SGHTA and FQGNSA. The CDR3 sequence is CASSLLGIGEHEAFF. In DNA form, the CDR3 reads TGTGCCAGCAGCTTGTTAGGGATTGGGGAGCATGAAGCTTTCTTT.

This clone was seen a handful of times. The V call is TRBV18, the J call TRBJ2-7; the D gene is possibly TRBD2 (5 bases). CDR3 length equals 13 residues. CDR1 and CDR2 from the germline V gene are KGHSH and LQKENI. V was cut by 3 bases and J by 2 bases, with 8 bases left in between. This chain's CDR3 is CASSPRVTYEQYF. The CDR3 DNA reads TGTGCCAGCTCACCGAGGGTAACCTACGAGCAGTACTTC.

V gene TRBV5-4 combines with J gene TRBJ1-6; D call uncertain. This CDR3 contains 15 residues. V lost 3 bases and J 6 bases, leaving 13 bases between the germline ends. From germline, CDR1 is SGHNT and CDR2 YYREEE (reference sequence). The CDR3 nucleotides are TGTGCCAGCAGCTCTTCCCGCGGTAGTAATTCACCCCTCCACTTT. Residues: CASSSSRGSNSPLHF.

The J gene is TRBJ1-5, the V gene TRBV7-2; a weak D match, TRBD1 (5 bases). The CDR3 length is 13 residues. Trimming left V 4 bases short and J 4 bases short, with 8 bases between. Germline V CDR1 and CDR2: SGHTA, FQGNSA. CDR3 bases: TGTGCCAGCAGCTCAAGGGGTAATCAGCCCCAGCATTTT. This translates into CASSSRGNQPQHF.

The J gene is TRBJ2-3, the V gene TRBV9, with 10 positions matching TRBD2. V was pared by 0 bases and J by 4 bases, with 5 bases of the junction left unmatched. The CDR3 is 16 residues long. Germline CDR1 SGDLS, CDR2 YYNGEE. This CDR3 is CASSVGSGRLPDTQYF. The CDR3 DNA reads TGTGCCAGCAGCGTAGGTAGCGGGAGGCTCCCAGATACGCAGTATTTT.

The CDR3 here is CASSPHELLPQHF. As DNA, the CDR3 is TGTGCCAGCTCACCGCACGAACTTCTTCCCCAGCATTTT. The gene calls are TRBV18 and TRBJ1-5; D is unclear. The CDR3 spans 13 residues. Germline CDR1 KGHSH, CDR2 LQKENI. V was cut by 3 bases and J by 10 bases, with 13 bases left in between.

The chain links TRBV28 to TRBJ2-1; TRBD2 matches at 12 bases. CDR3 length: 15 residues. The trim removed 6 bases at V and 2 bases at J, leaving 2 bases unmatched. CDR1 MDHEN and CDR2 SYDVKM come from the germline V gene. CDR3 protein: CASSPSGRAYNEQFF. In nucleotides, the CDR3 is TGTGCCAGCAGCCCTAGCGGGAGGGCCTACAATGAGCAGTTCTTC.

V and J are TRBV6-5 and TRBJ1-4; D is undetermined. Germline V gene data show CDR1 as MNHEY and CDR2 as SVGAGI. Trimming cost V 6 bases and J 4 bases, with 6 bases left between them. The CDR3 extends over 12 amino acids. The DNA for the CDR3 is TGTGCCAGCAGCCGCAGTAATGAAAAACTGTTTTTT. Its protein is CASSRSNEKLFF.

The chain combines TRBV5-1 with TRBJ2-7; no clear D gene. Trimming removed 0 bases at V and 2 bases at J, with 9 bases between. Germline V gene sequence: CDR1 SGHRS, CDR2 YFSETQ. The length of the CDR3 is 14 residues. In nucleotides, the CDR3 is TGCGCCAGCAGCTTGGCCCTAGGCCCCTACGAGCAGTACTTC. Translated: CASSLALGPYEQYF.

The chain recombines TRBV6-1 with TRBJ2-7; D is unresolved. In germline, CDR1 is MNHNS, CDR2 SASEGT. The CDR3 extends over 12 amino acids. The V end was cut by 3 bases, the J end by 3 bases, with 6 bases between. The CDR3 region has the DNA TGTGCCAGCAGTGACAAAAACTACGAGCAGTACTTC. This encodes CASSDKNYEQYF.

The chain couples TRBV7-2 to TRBJ2-7; 7 positions agree with TRBD1. In germline, CDR1 is SGHTA, CDR2 FQGNSA. The V gene end was trimmed by 0 bases and the J gene end by 1 base; junction bases not matched to a gene: 0. This CDR3 has 14 residues. CDR3 bases: TGTGCCAGCAGCTTAGCCAGGGGGTCCTACGAGCAGTACTTC. This sequence encodes CASSLARGSYEQYF.

In DNA form, the CDR3 reads TGTGCCAGCAGTGATAGAAGCTCGCCTGGAAACACCATATATTTT. Its translation: CASSDRSSPGNTIYF. The chain recombines TRBV27 with TRBJ1-3; unclear D gene. From germline, CDR1 is MNHEY and CDR2 SMNVEV (reference sequence). The CDR3 sequence is 15 residues long. The V end was cut by 5 bases, the J end by 2 bases, with 13 bases between.